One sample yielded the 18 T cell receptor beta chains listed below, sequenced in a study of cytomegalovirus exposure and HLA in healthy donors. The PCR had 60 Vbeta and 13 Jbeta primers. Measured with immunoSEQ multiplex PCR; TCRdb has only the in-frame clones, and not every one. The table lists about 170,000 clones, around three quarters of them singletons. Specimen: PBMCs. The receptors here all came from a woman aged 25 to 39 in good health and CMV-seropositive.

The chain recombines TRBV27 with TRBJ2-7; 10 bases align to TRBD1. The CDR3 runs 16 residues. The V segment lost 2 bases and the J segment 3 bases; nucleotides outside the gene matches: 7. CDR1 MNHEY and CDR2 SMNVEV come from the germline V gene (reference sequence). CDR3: CASSLQPGQGIYEQYF. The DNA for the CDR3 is TGTGCCAGCAGTTTACAACCGGGACAGGGGATCTACGAGCAGTACTTC.

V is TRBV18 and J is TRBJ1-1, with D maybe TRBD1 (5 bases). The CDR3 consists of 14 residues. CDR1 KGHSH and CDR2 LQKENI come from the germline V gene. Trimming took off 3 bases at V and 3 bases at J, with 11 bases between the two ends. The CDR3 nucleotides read TGTGCCAGCTCACCGTCAGGGTGGTACACTGAAGCTTTCTTT. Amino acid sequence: CASSPSGWYTEAFF.

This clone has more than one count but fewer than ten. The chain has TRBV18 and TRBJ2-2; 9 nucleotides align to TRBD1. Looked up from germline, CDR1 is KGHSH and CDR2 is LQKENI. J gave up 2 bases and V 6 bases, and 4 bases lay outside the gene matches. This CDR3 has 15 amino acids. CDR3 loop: CASSKDRGNTGELFF. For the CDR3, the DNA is TGTGCCAGCTCCAAGGACAGGGGAAACACCGGGGAGCTGTTTTTT.

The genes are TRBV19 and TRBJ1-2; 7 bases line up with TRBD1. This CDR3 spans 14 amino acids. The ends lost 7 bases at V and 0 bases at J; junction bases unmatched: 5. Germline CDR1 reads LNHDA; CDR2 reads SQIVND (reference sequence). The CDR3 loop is CASTSRGSNYGYTF. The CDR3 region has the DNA TGTGCCAGTACCTCCAGGGGGTCTAACTATGGCTACACCTTC.

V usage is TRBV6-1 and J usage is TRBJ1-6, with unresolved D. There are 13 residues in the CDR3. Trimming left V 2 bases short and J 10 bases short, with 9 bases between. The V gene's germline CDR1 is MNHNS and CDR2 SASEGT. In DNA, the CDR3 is TGTGCCAGCAGTGAACAGTTGAGGTCACCCCTCCACTTT. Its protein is CASSEQLRSPLHF.

CDR3 nucleotide sequence: TGTGCCAGCAGTTCGACCCGATTGTCGGGTGAAGCTTTCTTT. Amino acid sequence: CASSSTRLSGEAFF. This chain joins TRBV27 and TRBJ1-1; the D is unclear. Trimming stripped 4 bases from V and 7 bases from J, with 16 bases between. This CDR3 has 14 residues. Germline assignment: CDR1 MNHEY and CDR2 SMNVEV (reference sequence).

The CDR3, as DNA: TGTGCCACCAGCATAGCAGGAGGCCCCACAGATACGCAGTATTTT. It encodes CATSIAGGPTDTQYF. J is TRBJ2-3 and V is TRBV15, with TRBD2 as a possible D gene (5 bases). Germline loops: CDR1 LNHNV, CDR2 YYDKDF (reference sequence). V was pared by 4 bases and J by 2 bases, with 13 bases between. The CDR3 totals 15 residues.

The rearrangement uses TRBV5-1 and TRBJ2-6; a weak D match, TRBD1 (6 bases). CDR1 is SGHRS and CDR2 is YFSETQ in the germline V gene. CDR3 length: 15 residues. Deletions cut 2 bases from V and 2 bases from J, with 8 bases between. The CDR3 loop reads CASSFEGAGANVLTF. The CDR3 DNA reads TGCGCCAGCAGCTTTGAGGGGGCTGGGGCCAACGTCCTGACTTTC.

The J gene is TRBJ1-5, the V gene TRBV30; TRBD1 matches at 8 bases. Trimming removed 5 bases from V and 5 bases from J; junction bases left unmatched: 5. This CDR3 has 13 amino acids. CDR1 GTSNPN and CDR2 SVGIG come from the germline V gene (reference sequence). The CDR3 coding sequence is TGTGCCTGGGGACAGGGTTTACATCAGCCCCAGCATTTT. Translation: CAWGQGLHQPQHF.

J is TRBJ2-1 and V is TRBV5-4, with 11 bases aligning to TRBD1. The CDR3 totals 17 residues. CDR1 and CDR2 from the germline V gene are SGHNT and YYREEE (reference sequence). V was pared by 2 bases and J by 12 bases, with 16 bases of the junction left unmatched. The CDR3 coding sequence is TGTGCCAGCAGCTTTAGGACAGGGGGCAATTTTATACTAAGGCAGTTCTTC. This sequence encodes CASSFRTGGNFILRQFF.

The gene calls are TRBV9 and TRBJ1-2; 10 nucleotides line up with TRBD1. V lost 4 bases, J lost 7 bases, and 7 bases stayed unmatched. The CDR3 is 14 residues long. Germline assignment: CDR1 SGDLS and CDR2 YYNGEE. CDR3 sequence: CASSIDRGQVGYTF. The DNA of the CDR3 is TGTGCCAGCAGCATAGACAGGGGGCAGGTTGGCTACACCTTC.

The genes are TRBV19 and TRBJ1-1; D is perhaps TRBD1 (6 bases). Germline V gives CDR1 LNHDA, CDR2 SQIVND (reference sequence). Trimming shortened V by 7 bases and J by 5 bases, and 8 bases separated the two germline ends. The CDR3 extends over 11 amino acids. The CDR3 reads CASTTGTEAFF. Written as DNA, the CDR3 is TGTGCCAGTACTACAGGGACTGAAGCTTTCTTT.

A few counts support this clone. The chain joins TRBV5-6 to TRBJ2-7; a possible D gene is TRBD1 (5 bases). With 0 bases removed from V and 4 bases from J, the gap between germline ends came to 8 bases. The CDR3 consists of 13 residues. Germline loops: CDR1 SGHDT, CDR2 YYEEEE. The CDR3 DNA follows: TGTGCCAGCAGCTTGGCCCGACAGTACGAGCAGTACTTC. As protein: CASSLARQYEQYF.

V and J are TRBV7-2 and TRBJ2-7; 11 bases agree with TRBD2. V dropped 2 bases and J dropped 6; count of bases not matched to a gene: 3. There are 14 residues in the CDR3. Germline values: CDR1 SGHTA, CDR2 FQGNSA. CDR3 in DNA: TGTGCCAGCAGCTTAACGGGACTAGCGGCCGAGCAGTACTTC. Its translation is CASSLTGLAAEQYF.

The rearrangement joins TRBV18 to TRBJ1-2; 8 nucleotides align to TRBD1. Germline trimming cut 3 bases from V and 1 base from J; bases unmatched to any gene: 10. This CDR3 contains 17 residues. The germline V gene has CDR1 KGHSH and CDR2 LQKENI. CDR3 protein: CASSPETGTGYNYGYTF. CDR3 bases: TGTGCCAGCTCACCGGAAACCGGGACAGGTTATAACTATGGCTACACCTTC.

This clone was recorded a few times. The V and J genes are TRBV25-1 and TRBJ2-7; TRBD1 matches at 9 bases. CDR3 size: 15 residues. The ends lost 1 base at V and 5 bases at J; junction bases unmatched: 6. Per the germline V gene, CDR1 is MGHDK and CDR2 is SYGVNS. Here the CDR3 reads CASSEWGQGIDEQYF. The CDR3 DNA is TGTGCCAGCAGTGAATGGGGACAGGGTATCGACGAGCAGTACTTC.

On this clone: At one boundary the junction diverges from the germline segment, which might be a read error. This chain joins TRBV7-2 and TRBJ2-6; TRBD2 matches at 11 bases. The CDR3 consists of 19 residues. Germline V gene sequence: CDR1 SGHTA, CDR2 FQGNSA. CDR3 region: CVSSRDSSGGPSGANVLTF. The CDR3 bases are TGTGTCAGCAGCCGTGACTCTAGCGGGGGGCCCTCTGGGGCCAACGTCCTGACTTTC.

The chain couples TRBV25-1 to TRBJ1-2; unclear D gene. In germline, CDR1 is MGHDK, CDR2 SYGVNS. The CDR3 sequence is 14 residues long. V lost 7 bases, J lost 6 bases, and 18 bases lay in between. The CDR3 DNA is TGTGCCAGCACCCCTGGGCCCCCAGTCCATGGCTACACCTTC. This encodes CASTPGPPVHGYTF.